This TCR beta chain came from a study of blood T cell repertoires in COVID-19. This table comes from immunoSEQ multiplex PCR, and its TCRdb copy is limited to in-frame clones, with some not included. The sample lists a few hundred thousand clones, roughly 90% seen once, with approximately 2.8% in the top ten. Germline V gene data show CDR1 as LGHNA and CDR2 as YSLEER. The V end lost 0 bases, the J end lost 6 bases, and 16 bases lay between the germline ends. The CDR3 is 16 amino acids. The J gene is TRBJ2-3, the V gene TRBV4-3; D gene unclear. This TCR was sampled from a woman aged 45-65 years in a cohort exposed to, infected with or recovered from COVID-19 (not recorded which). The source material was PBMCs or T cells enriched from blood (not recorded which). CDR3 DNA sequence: TGCGCCAGCAGCCAAGAGTTCCTCACGGGTACGGATACGCAGTATTTT. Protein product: CASSQEFLTGTDTQYF.